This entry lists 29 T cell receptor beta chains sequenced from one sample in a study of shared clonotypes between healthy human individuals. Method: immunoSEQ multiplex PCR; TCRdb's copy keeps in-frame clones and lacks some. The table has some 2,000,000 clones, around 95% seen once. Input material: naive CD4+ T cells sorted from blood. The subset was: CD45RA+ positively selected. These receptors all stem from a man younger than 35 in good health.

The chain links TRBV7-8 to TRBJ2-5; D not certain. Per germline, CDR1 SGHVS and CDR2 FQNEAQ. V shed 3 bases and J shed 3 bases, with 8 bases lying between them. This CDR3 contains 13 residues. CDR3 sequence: CASSFVGKETQYF. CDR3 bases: TGTGCCAGCAGCTTCGTTGGCAAAGAGACCCAGTACTTC.

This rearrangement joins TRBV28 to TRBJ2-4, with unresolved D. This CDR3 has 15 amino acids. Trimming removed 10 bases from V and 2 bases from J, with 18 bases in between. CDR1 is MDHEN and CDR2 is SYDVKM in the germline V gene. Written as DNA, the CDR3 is TGTGCCACCCTTGTGGGGATAGGAACCAAAAACATTCAGTACTTC. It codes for CATLVGIGTKNIQYF.

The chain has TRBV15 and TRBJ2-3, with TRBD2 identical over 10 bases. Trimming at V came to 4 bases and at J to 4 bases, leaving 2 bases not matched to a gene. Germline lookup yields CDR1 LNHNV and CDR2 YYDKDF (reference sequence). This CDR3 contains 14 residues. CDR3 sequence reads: CATSKGLAPDTQYF. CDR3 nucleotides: TGTGCCACCAGCAAGGGACTAGCGCCAGATACGCAGTATTTT. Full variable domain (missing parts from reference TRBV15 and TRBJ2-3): DAMVIQNPRYQVTQFGKPVTLSCSQTLNHNVMYWYQQKSSQAPKLLFHYYDKDFNNEADTPDNFQSRRPNTSFCFLDIRSPGLGDTAMYLCATSKGLAPDTQYFGPGTRLTVL.

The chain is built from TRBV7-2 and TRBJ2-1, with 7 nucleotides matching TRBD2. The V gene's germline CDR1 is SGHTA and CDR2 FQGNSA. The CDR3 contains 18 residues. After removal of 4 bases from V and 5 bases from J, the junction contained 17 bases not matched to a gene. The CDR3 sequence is CASSSYPRAGESHNEQFF. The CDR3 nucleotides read TGTGCCAGCAGCTCTTATCCCCGGGCGGGGGAGTCCCACAATGAGCAGTTCTTC.

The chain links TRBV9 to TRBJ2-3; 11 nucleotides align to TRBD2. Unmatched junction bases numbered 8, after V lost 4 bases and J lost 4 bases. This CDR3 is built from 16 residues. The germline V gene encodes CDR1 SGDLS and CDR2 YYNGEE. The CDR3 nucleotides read TGTGCCAGCAGCAAAATAGCGGGAGGGCCCCCAGATACGCAGTATTTT. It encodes CASSKIAGGPPDTQYF.

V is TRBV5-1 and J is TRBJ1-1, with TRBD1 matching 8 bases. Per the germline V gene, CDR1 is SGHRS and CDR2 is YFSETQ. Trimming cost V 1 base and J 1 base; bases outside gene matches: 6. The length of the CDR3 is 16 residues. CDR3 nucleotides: TGCGCCAGCAGCTTGACCGGACAGGGATGGAACACTGAAGCTTTCTTT. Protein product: CASSLTGQGWNTEAFF. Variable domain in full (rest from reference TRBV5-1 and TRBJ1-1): KAGVTQTPRYLIKTRGQQVTLSCSPISGHRSVSWYQQTPGQGLQFLFEYFSETQRNKGNFPGRFSGRQFSNSRSEMNVSTLELGDSALYLCASSLTGQGWNTEAFFGQGTRLTVV.

The CDR3 here is CASSSRDPGRPAGYTF. The CDR3 DNA sequence: TGTGCCAGCAGCTCCCGGGACCCAGGGCGACCAGCCGGCTACACCTTC. The rearrangement uses TRBV7-2 and TRBJ1-2; possible D gene TRBD1, 5 bases. The germline CDR1 and CDR2 sequences are SGHTA and FQGNSA. The CDR3 runs to 16 residues. The V end was cut by 4 bases, the J end by 8 bases, with 23 bases between.

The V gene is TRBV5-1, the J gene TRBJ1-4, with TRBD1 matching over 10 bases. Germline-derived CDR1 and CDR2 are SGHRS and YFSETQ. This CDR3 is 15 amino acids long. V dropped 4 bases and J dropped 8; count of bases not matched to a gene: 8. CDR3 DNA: TGCGCCAGCAGCAACCGACAGGGGGCGGAGGAAAAACTGTTTTTT. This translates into CASSNRQGAEEKLFF.

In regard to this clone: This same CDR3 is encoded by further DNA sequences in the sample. This chain's CDR3 is CASSYGQGGQPQHF. In DNA form, the CDR3 reads TGTGCCAGCAGTTACGGGCAGGGGGGTCAGCCCCAGCATTTT. This chain uses TRBV6-5 with TRBJ1-5; 7 positions match TRBD1. CDR3 length: 14 residues. Per germline, CDR1 MNHEY and CDR2 SVGAGI. The V gene end was trimmed by 2 bases and the J gene end by 6 bases; junction bases not matched to a gene: 4.

The CDR3 sequence is CAISESQGGGANVLTF. The DNA for the CDR3 is TGTGCCATCAGTGAGTCACAGGGGGGTGGGGCCAACGTCCTGACTTTC. J is TRBJ2-6 and V is TRBV10-3; 8 bases map to TRBD1. This CDR3 comprises 16 residues. Trimming at V came to 0 bases and at J to 3 bases, leaving 1 base not matched to a gene. Germline V gives CDR1 ENHRY, CDR2 SYGVKD.

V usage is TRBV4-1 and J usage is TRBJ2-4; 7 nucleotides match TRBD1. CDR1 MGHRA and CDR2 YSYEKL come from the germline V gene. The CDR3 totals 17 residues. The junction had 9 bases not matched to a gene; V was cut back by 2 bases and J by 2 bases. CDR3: CASSQPGQDRPKNIQYF. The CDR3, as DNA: TGCGCCAGCAGCCAACCTGGACAGGATAGACCCAAAAACATTCAGTACTTC.

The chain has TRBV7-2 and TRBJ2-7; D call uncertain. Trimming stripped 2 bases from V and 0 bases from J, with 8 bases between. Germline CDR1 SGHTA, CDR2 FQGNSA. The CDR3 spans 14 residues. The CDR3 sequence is CASSLWQASYEQYF. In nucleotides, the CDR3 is TGTGCCAGCAGCTTATGGCAGGCCTCCTACGAGCAGTACTTC.

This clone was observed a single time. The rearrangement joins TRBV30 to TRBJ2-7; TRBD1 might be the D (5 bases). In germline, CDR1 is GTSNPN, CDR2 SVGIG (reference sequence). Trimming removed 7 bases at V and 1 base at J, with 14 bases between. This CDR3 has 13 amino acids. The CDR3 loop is CASQTVHSYEQYF. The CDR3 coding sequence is TGTGCCTCCCAGACAGTCCATTCCTACGAGCAGTACTTC.

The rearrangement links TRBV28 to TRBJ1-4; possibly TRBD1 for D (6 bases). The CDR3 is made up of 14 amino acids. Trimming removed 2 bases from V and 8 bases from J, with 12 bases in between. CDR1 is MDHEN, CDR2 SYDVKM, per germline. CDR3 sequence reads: CASSLEGGWEKLFF. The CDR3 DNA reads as TGTGCCAGCAGTTTAGAAGGGGGTTGGGAAAAACTGTTTTTT.

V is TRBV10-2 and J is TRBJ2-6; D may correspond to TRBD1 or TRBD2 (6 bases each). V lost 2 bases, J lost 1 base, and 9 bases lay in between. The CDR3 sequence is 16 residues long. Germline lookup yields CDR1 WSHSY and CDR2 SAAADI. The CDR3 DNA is TGCGCCAGCAGTGAGCCGGGGGCGTCTGGGGCCAACGTCCTGACTTTC. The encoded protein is CASSEPGASGANVLTF.

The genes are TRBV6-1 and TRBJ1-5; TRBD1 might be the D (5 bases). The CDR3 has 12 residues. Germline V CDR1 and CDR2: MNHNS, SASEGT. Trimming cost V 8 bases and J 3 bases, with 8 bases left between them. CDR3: CASGGDNQPQHF. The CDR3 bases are TGTGCCAGCGGGGGGGACAATCAGCCCCAGCATTTT.

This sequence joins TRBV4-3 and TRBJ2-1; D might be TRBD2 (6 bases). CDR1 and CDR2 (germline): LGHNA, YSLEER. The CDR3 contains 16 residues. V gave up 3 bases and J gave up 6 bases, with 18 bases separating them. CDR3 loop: CASSQRTGGTRNEQFF. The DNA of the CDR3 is TGCGCCAGCAGCCAGCGCACGGGTGGGACTCGCAATGAGCAGTTCTTC.

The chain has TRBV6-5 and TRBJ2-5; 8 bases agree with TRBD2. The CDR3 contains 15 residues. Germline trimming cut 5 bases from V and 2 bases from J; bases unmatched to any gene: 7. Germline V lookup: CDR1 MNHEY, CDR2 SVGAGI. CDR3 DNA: TGTGCCAGCAGTCGATTCACTAGCGGTCAAGAGACCCAGTACTTC. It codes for CASSRFTSGQETQYF.

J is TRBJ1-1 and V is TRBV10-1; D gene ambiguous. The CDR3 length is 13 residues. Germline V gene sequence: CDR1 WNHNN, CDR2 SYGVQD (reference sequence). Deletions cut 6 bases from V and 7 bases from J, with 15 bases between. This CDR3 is CASRPDGRGEAFF. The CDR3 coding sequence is TGCGCCAGCAGACCAGACGGGCGAGGTGAAGCTTTCTTT.

The CDR3 DNA reads TGTGCCAGCAGAGCCGGGACGTTCGCAAATTCACCCCTCCACTTT. Its protein product is CASRAGTFANSPLHF. The rearrangement uses TRBV5-4 and TRBJ1-6, with D perhaps matching TRBD1 (5 bases). This CDR3 is 15 amino acids long. V was cut by 5 bases and J by 7 bases, with 16 bases left in between. The germline V gene encodes CDR1 SGHNT and CDR2 YYREEE (reference sequence).

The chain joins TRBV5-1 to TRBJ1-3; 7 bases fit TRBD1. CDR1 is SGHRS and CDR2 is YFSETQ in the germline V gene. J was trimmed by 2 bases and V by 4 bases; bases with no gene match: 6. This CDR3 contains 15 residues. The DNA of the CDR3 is TGCGCCAGCAGCCGGACAGGAGGGCCTGGAAACACCATATATTTT. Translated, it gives CASSRTGGPGNTIYF.

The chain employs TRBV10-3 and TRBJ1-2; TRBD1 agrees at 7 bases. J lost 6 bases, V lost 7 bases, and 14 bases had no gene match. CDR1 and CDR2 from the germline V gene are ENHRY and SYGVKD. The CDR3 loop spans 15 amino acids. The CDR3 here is CAITKNEQGGDGYTF. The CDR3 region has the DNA TGTGCCATCACCAAAAATGAGCAGGGGGGGGATGGCTACACCTTC.

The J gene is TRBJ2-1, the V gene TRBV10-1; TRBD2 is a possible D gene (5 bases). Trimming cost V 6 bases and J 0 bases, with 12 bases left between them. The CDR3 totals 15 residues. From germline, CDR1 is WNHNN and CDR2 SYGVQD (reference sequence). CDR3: CASSEGGSSYNEQFF. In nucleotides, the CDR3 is TGCGCCAGCAGCGAGGGCGGGTCCTCCTACAATGAGCAGTTCTTC.

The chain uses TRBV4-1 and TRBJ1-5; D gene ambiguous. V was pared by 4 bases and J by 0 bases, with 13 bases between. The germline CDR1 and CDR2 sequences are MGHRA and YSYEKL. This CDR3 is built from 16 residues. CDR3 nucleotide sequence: TGCGCCAGCAGCCTTACAGAGGTGAATAGCAATCAGCCCCAGCATTTT. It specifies CASSLTEVNSNQPQHF.

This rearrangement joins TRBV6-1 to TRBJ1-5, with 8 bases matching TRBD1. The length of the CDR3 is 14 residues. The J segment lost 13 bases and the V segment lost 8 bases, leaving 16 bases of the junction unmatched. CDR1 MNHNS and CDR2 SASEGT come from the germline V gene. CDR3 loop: CASAGQVGVRFQHF. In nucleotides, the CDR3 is TGTGCCAGCGCGGGACAGGTCGGAGTAAGGTTTCAGCATTTT.

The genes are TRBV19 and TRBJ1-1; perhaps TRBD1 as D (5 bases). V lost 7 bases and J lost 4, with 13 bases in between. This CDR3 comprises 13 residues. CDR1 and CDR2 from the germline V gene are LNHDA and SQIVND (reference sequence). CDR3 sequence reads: CASKSPGTTEAFF. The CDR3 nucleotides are TGTGCCAGTAAATCCCCAGGGACCACTGAAGCTTTCTTT.

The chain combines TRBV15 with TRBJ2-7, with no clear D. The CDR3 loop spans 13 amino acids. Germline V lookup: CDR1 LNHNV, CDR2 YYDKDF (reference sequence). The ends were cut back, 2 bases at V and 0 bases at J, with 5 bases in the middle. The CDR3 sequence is CATSRISSYEQYF. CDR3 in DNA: TGTGCCACCAGCAGAATTAGCTCCTACGAGCAGTACTTC.

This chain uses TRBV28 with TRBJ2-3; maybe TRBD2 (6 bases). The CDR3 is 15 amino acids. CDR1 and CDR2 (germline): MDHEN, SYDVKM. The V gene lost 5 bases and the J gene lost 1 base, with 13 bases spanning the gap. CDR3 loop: CASSRASSGTDTQYF. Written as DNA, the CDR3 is TGTGCCAGCAGTAGAGCGTCTAGCGGCACAGATACGCAGTATTTT.

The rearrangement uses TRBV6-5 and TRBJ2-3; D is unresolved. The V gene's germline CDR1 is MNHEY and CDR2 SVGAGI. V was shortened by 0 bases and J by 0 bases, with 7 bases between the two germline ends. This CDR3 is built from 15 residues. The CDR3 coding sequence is TGTGCCAGCAGTTACTCACCTGATAGCACAGATACGCAGTATTTT. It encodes CASSYSPDSTDTQYF.